These 28 T cell receptor beta chains share one sample of origin, sequenced in a study of shared clonotypes between healthy human individuals. Sequencing was performed with immunoSEQ multiplex PCR; in TCRdb, only in-frame clones are kept and a portion is missing. The sample lists some 1 million clones, roughly 80% seen once, with 1.4% in the top ten. The sample comprised memory CD4+ T cells sorted from blood. Stated subset: CD45RA-negative fraction. These receptors were collected from a man between 18 and 35 years old in good health.

The chain links TRBV30 to TRBJ1-4; 9 positions agree with TRBD1. V dropped 1 base and J dropped 7; count of bases not matched to a gene: 10. Germline CDR1 is GTSNPN and CDR2 is SVGIG (reference sequence). This CDR3 has 16 residues. The CDR3 loop is CAWSDGQGKMVEKLFF. The CDR3 coding sequence is TGTGCCTGGAGTGACGGACAGGGGAAAATGGTTGAAAAACTGTTTTTT.

This sequence joins TRBV18 and TRBJ1-3; TRBD1 matches at 7 bases. V lost 2 bases to trimming and J lost 0 bases; unmatched junction nucleotides: 7. CDR1 and CDR2 (germline): KGHSH, LQKENI. The CDR3 is made up of 17 amino acids. The CDR3 DNA sequence: TGTGCCAGCTCACCAGCACTGCAGGGGGTCTCTGGAAACACCATATATTTT. Translation gives CASSPALQGVSGNTIYF.

This rearrangement joins TRBV5-1 to TRBJ2-7; no clear D. The V gene's germline CDR1 is SGHRS and CDR2 YFSETQ. V was cut by 0 bases and J by 0 bases, with 7 bases left in between. The CDR3 extends over 14 amino acids. The CDR3 DNA is TGCGCCAGCAGCTTGGGAACTAACTCCTACGAGCAGTACTTC. Translation gives CASSLGTNSYEQYF. Full variable domain (missing parts from reference TRBV5-1 and TRBJ2-7): KAGVTQTPRYLIKTRGQQVTLSCSPISGHRSVSWYQQTPGQGLQFLFEYFSETQRNKGNFPGRFSGRQFSNSRSEMNVSTLELGDSALYLCASSLGTNSYEQYFGPGTRLTVT.

The chain joins TRBV7-8 to TRBJ2-5; D uncertain. The CDR3 extends over 15 amino acids. Germline V lookup: CDR1 SGHVS, CDR2 FQNEAQ. V lost 5 bases and J 4 bases, leaving 17 bases between the germline ends. In nucleotides, the CDR3 is TGTGCCAGCAGCCCTGGGTCGAAAAAGGCAGAGACCCAGTACTTC. This translates into CASSPGSKKAETQYF.

The chain has TRBV19 and TRBJ1-6; no reliable D call. Trimming pared 5 bases from V and 6 bases from J, leaving 11 bases between. The CDR3 runs 14 residues. CDR1 is LNHDA, CDR2 SQIVND, per germline (reference sequence). The CDR3 reads CASSFNRINSPLHF. In DNA, the CDR3 is TGTGCCAGTAGTTTTAATAGGATTAATTCACCCCTCCACTTT.

V is TRBV7-8 and J is TRBJ2-7; D might be TRBD2 (7 bases). The CDR3 contains 15 residues. The V end was cut by 5 bases, the J end by 2 bases, with 16 bases between. The V gene's germline CDR1 is SGHVS and CDR2 FQNEAQ. In DNA form, the CDR3 reads TGTGCCAGCAGCCCCTTGGCGGGGGCCGCCTACGAGCAGTACTTC. Protein product: CASSPLAGAAYEQYF.

This clone was found a few times. This chain uses TRBV27 with TRBJ2-2; 7 bases agree with TRBD2. Germline assignment: CDR1 MNHEY and CDR2 SMNVEV (reference sequence). This CDR3 has 15 residues. Germline trimming cut 6 bases from V and 6 bases from J; bases unmatched to any gene: 10. In nucleotides, the CDR3 is TGTGCCAGCAGACCCCGGACTAGAAGCCCCGGGGAGCTGTTTTTT. It yields the protein CASRPRTRSPGELFF.

The chain couples TRBV5-6 to TRBJ2-1, with 9 bases fitting TRBD2. This CDR3 contains 15 residues. Germline trimming cut 0 bases from V and 8 bases from J; bases unmatched to any gene: 6. CDR1 is SGHDT and CDR2 is YYEEEE in the germline V gene. CDR3 nucleotides: TGTGCCAGCAGCTTGGTTGCGGGAGGGTTCCATGAGCAGTTCTTC. Residues: CASSLVAGGFHEQFF.

This clone was seen more than once but under ten times. The chain joins TRBV6-1 to TRBJ1-4, with 9 bases aligning to TRBD1. CDR1 is MNHNS, CDR2 SASEGT, per germline. The CDR3 runs 15 residues. V shed 3 bases and J 5 bases; nucleotides not matched to a gene: 4. The CDR3 loop reads CASSDIGQGNEKLFF. DNA for the CDR3: TGTGCCAGCAGTGATATCGGACAGGGGAATGAAAAACTGTTTTTT.

The chain joins TRBV30 to TRBJ1-4; no reliable D call. CDR1 GTSNPN and CDR2 SVGIG come from the germline V gene (reference sequence). This CDR3 contains 14 residues. V lost 0 bases and J 2 bases, leaving 7 bases between the germline ends. This chain's CDR3 is CAWSVTLTNEKLFF. As DNA, the CDR3 is TGTGCCTGGAGTGTAACTCTCACTAATGAAAAACTGTTTTTT.

The chain is built from TRBV7-2 and TRBJ2-5; D call uncertain. CDR3 length: 12 residues. CDR1 and CDR2 from the germline V gene are SGHTA and FQGNSA. Trimming pared 3 bases from V and 6 bases from J, leaving 8 bases between. Written as DNA, the CDR3 is TGTGCCAGCAGCTTCTTCTTGAAGACCCAGTACTTC. It yields the protein CASSFFLKTQYF.

The V call is TRBV5-1, the J call TRBJ1-6; 7 nucleotides match TRBD1. CDR1 is SGHRS, CDR2 YFSETQ, per germline. J gave up 7 bases and V 0 bases, and 4 bases lay outside the gene matches. The CDR3 totals 15 residues. CDR3 sequence (DNA): TGCGCCAGCAGCTTGGCCGGGACAGTAAATTCACCCCTCCACTTT. Its protein is CASSLAGTVNSPLHF.

The chain recombines TRBV29-1 with TRBJ2-2, with TRBD1 matching 7 bases. The trim removed 4 bases at V and 0 bases at J, leaving 2 bases unmatched. The CDR3 is 14 amino acids. Germline CDR1 reads SQVTM; CDR2 reads ANQGSEA. DNA for the CDR3: TGCAGCGTTGTTGACAGGGCGAACACCGGGGAGCTGTTTTTT. Its translation: CSVVDRANTGELFF.

The J gene is TRBJ1-3, the V gene TRBV5-6; D perhaps matches TRBD1 (5 bases). This CDR3 has 15 residues. Germline loops: CDR1 SGHDT, CDR2 YYEEEE. Trimming cost V 4 bases and J 4 bases, with 15 bases left between them. The DNA for the CDR3 is TGTGCCAGCAGCACGGGGCCTGACTTGGGAAACACCATATATTTT. Its translation: CASSTGPDLGNTIYF.

As to this clone: Other nucleotide sequences in the sample specify the same CDR3. V usage is TRBV7-2 and J usage is TRBJ2-5, with TRBD2 identical over 9 bases. Germline loops: CDR1 SGHTA, CDR2 FQGNSA. The CDR3 totals 16 residues. Germline trimming cut 1 base from V and 1 base from J; bases unmatched to any gene: 4. This chain's CDR3 is CASSLVGGRGQETQYF. CDR3 DNA sequence: TGTGCCAGCAGCTTAGTAGGCGGGAGGGGCCAAGAGACCCAGTACTTC.

This chain connects TRBV6-9 to TRBJ1-3; a possible D gene is TRBD1 (5 bases). The germline CDR1 and CDR2 sequences are MNHGY and SVAAGI. The CDR3 length is 16 residues. The ends were cut back, 2 bases at V and 4 bases at J, with 15 bases in the middle. CDR3 DNA: TGTGCCAGCAGTTATAGGGGCTGTCAAAGAGGAAACACCATATATTTT. Translation: CASSYRGCQRGNTIYF.

V is TRBV28 and J is TRBJ1-1; tentative D call: TRBD1 (6 bases). Looked up from germline, CDR1 is MDHEN and CDR2 is SYDVKM. V lost 5 bases to trimming and J lost 6 bases, with 19 bases between them. The CDR3 length is 15 residues. The CDR3 DNA follows: TGTGCCAGCAGTGAAGAAGGGGGTGGGAGTGCTGAAGCTTTCTTT. Its protein product is CASSEEGGGSAEAFF.

This chain joins TRBV23-1 and TRBJ1-6; no clear D. TRBV23-1 is an ORF; its function is uncertain. Trimming pared 2 bases from V and 0 bases from J, leaving 17 bases between. This CDR3 has 19 residues. CDR3 bases: TGCGCCAGCAGTCAAGGGGTAGTAGAAAGTAGCTCCTATAATTCACCCCTCCACTTT. It codes for CASSQGVVESSSYNSPLHF.

The gene calls are TRBV7-8 and TRBJ1-4; D remains unclear. V was cut by 0 bases and J by 2 bases, with 10 bases left in between. Germline values: CDR1 SGHVS, CDR2 FQNEAQ. This CDR3 region has 16 residues. The CDR3 DNA follows: TGTGCCAGCAGCTTAGCTGGAGGGAGTACTAATGAAAAACTGTTTTTT. Its translation is CASSLAGGSTNEKLFF.

The chain combines TRBV7-8 with TRBJ2-3; 12 positions agree with TRBD2. The junction had 7 bases not matched to a gene; V was cut back by 1 base and J by 5 bases. This CDR3 comprises 17 residues. The germline CDR1 and CDR2 sequences are SGHVS and FQNEAQ. In DNA, the CDR3 is TGTGCCAGCAGCTTAGATGCTAGCGGGAGGGGGCGAGATACGCAGTATTTT. Translating it yields CASSLDASGRGRDTQYF.

This clone has just a few counts. The chain uses TRBV10-3 and TRBJ2-5; TRBD1 aligns across 7 bases. The germline V gene encodes CDR1 ENHRY and CDR2 SYGVKD. The CDR3 has 13 residues. V shed 7 bases, J shed 5 bases, and the junction held 7 bases outside the gene matches. The CDR3 reads CAIKGAMSETQYF. The DNA of the CDR3 is TGTGCCATCAAGGGGGCGATGAGTGAGACCCAGTACTTC.

The chain has TRBV6-4 and TRBJ2-4, with a weak D call TRBD1 (6 bases). The CDR3 extends over 16 amino acids. V lost 3 bases, J lost 0 bases, and 12 bases lay in between. Germline V gene data show CDR1 as MRHNA and CDR2 as SNTAGT. The CDR3 sequence: CASSDSVGGAKNIQYF. In DNA form, the CDR3 reads TGTGCCAGCAGTGATTCTGTAGGGGGAGCCAAAAACATTCAGTACTTC.

V and J are TRBV29-1 and TRBJ2-7; no reliable D call. V dropped 3 bases and J dropped 1 base, with 10 bases sitting between them. CDR1 is SQVTM, CDR2 ANQGSEA, per germline. This CDR3 is 13 amino acids long. The CDR3 spells CSVEADLSYEQYF. CDR3 DNA: TGCAGCGTTGAGGCAGACCTATCCTACGAGCAGTACTTC.

A word on this clone: At one of its ends the junction is not consistent with the germline gene, which may arise from a read error. The J gene is TRBJ2-7, the V gene TRBV27; 10 bases are shared with TRBD2. The germline V gene has CDR1 MNHEY and CDR2 SMNVEV (reference sequence). CDR3 length: 12 amino acids. This chain's CDR3 is CATLPRTSGSLF. The DNA of the CDR3 is TGTGCCACCCTACCCCGGACTAGCGGCTCATTATTC.

The chain couples TRBV28 to TRBJ1-1, with TRBD1 matching over 8 bases. This CDR3 is built from 13 residues. Germline lookup yields CDR1 MDHEN and CDR2 SYDVKM. J lost 4 bases, V lost 3 bases, and 1 base had no gene match. CDR3 in amino acids: CASSFRGLTEAFF. CDR3 DNA sequence: TGTGCCAGCAGTTTCAGGGGGCTCACTGAAGCTTTCTTT.

This clone occurred once. Written as DNA, the CDR3 is TGTGCCAGCAGCCTTCCGGGACAGGGGTCCTACGAGCAGTACTTC. Its protein product is CASSLPGQGSYEQYF. The chain carries TRBV5-4 and TRBJ2-7, with TRBD1 identical over 10 bases. The V gene end was trimmed by 4 bases and the J gene end by 1 base; junction bases not matched to a gene: 5. Germline V gives CDR1 SGHNT, CDR2 YYREEE (reference sequence). The CDR3 runs 15 residues. Filled out from reference TRBV5-4 and TRBJ2-7, the complete variable domain reads ETGVTQSPTHLIKTRGQQVTLRCSSQSGHNTVSWYQQALGQGPQFIFQYYREEENGRGNFPPRFSGLQFPNYSSELNVNALELDDSALYLCASSLPGQGSYEQYFGPGTRLTVT.

In this sample, this clone turned up once. The CDR3 coding sequence is TGCGCCAGCAGCCTGGACAGGTTAAATGAAAAACTGTTTTTT. Translating gives CASSLDRLNEKLFF. The V call is TRBV4-1, the J call TRBJ1-4; 7 bases fit TRBD1. Trimming removed 4 bases from V and 5 bases from J; junction bases left unmatched: 4. Germline values: CDR1 MGHRA, CDR2 YSYEKL. The CDR3 spans 14 residues.

The V and J genes are TRBV6-5 and TRBJ1-2, with TRBD1 identical over 9 bases. Germline V gene sequence: CDR1 MNHEY, CDR2 SVGAGI. The length of the CDR3 is 14 residues. V was pared by 6 bases and J by 3 bases, with 5 bases of the junction left unmatched. The CDR3 DNA reads TGTGCCAGCAGACCGGGACAGGGCTACTATGGCTACACCTTC. It encodes CASRPGQGYYGYTF.